The rows below give T cell receptor beta chains drawn from one sample of a study of blood T cells in healthy people across ages. One entry per CDR3 protein results from TCRdb running MiXCR on the 5' RACE reads. The repertoire holds around 2 million distinct CDR3 sequences, around 42% seen once, with under 25% in the top ten. The specimen was blood. The source of these receptors is a human donor in good health. Both conserved end residues are part of each CDR3. The order of the fields is clone size, D gene, J gene, V gene, CDR3 DNA, CDR3 protein. A D gene is named only where the DNA matches it firmly. The size of a clone is reported for some rows only, either as once, few or many, or as a class for expanded clones.

few | . | TRBJ2-1 | TRBV7-3 | TGTGCCAGTAGCTTATACGGGACTTCAATCAATGAGCAGTTCTTC | CASSLYGTSINEQFF
. | . | TRBJ2-3 | TRBV12-3/TRBV12-4 | TGTGCCAGCAGCCTCGGACGCACAGATACGGAGTATTTT | CASSLGRTDTEYF
. | . | TRBJ2-5 | TRBV10-3 | TGTGCCATCAGTGGGTCGCCCCCGTCTGAGCAGTACTTC | CAISGSPPSEQYF
. | . | TRBJ2-3 | TRBV7-2 | TGTGCCAGCAGCTTTCAGAGAACTAGCACAGATACGCAGTATTTT | CASSFQRTSTDTQYF
few | . | TRBJ2-5 | TRBV4-3 | TGCGCCAGCAGCCAAGATTGGGCTAGCGAAGAGACCCAGTACTTC | CASSQDWASEETQYF
. | . | TRBJ1-5 | TRBV19 | TGTGCCAGTAAAAAATTCGATCAGCCCCAGCATTTT | CASKKFDQPQHF
few | TRBD2 | TRBJ2-1 | TRBV6-2/TRBV6-3 | TGTGCCAGCAGCGTCCCGGGACTAGCGGGGGGGCCCCCGTTCTTC | CASSVPGLAGGPPFF
few | TRBD2 | TRBJ2-5 | TRBV4-3 | TGCGCCAGCAGCCAAGATTCTGGGACTAGCGGACAAGAGACCCAGTACTTC | CASSQDSGTSGQETQYF
few | TRBD2 | TRBJ2-1 | TRBV20-1 | TGCAGTGCGACCTCTAGCGGTAGCTCCTACAATGAGCAGTTCTTC | CSATSSGSSYNEQFF
few | . | TRBJ2-7 | TRBV21-1 | TGTGCCAGCAGCAACAGAGTCGTACTCCACTACGAGCAGTACTTC | CASSNRVVLHYEQYF
. | . | TRBJ1-5 | TRBV12-3/TRBV12-4 | TGTGCCAGCAGTTTGGGACTTTGGGGCAATCAGCCCCAGCATTTT | CASSLGLWGNQPQHF
. | TRBD1 | TRBJ2-3 | TRBV2 | TGTGCCAGCACCTTAAGGGACAGGTCCCCAAGGCGGACAGATACGCAGTATTTT | CASTLRDRSPRRTDTQYF
few | . | TRBJ2-7 | TRBV2 | TGTGCCAGCAGTGAGGGGGTAGGGTCGTCCTACGAGCAGTACTTC | CASSEGVGSSYEQYF
. | . | TRBJ1-5 | TRBV4-3 | TGCGCCAGCAGCCAAGATCTTGTAGATCAGCCCCAGCATTTT | CASSQDLVDQPQHF
few | . | TRBJ1-5 | TRBV4-3 | TGCGCCAGCACCCGAGCGAGGGGACTCGGCAATCAGCCCCAGCATTTT | CASTRARGLGNQPQHF
. | . | TRBJ2-2 | TRBV3-1 | TGTGCCAGCAGCCAAGGTCGGCTAGCCTTCGGGGAGCTGTTTTTT | CASSQGRLAFGELFF
many | . | TRBJ1-6 | TRBV5-1 | TGCGCCAGCAGCCCCGCAACTGGTCCAAGGGATTCACCCCTCCACTTT | CASSPATGPRDSPLHF
once | . | TRBJ2-3 | TRBV3-1 | TGTGCCAGCAGCCAACGAGGGTCTAGCACAGATACGCAGTATTTT | CASSQRGSSTDTQYF
. | TRBD1 | TRBJ1-6 | TRBV20-1 | TGCAGTGTTTTTAGGGGGCTTCAAAATAATTCACCCCTCCACTTT | CSVFRGLQNNSPLHF
. | TRBD1 | TRBJ2-3 | TRBV2 | TGTGCCAGCATCTTAGACAGGGGGGGAGATACGCAGTATTTT | CASILDRGGDTQYF
. | . | TRBJ2-3 | TRBV7-2 | TGTGCCAGCAGCTTAGAGGCGGGTGCTCCTGCAGATACGCAGTATTTT | CASSLEAGAPADTQYF
few | . | TRBJ2-2 | TRBV2 | TGTGCCAGCAAGGGACGGTCAAACACCGGGGAGCTGTTTTTT | CASKGRSNTGELFF
. | . | TRBJ1-1 | TRBV5-1 | TGCGCCAGCAGCTTGGGGGCCCGAACGCCGAACACTGAAGCTTTCTTT | CASSLGARTPNTEAFF
few | . | TRBJ2-7 | TRBV7-2 | TGTGCCAGCAGCACCGCACACGAGCAGTACTTC | CASSTAHEQYF
. | . | TRBJ2-2 | TRBV24-1 | TGTGCCACCAGTGATTGGAGGGTTTGGAGCACCGGGGAGCTGTTTTTT | CATSDWRVWSTGELFF
. | . | TRBJ2-3 | TRBV7-3 | TGTGCCAGCAGCCGTATCGCGAGCACAGATACGCAGTATTTT | CASSRIASTDTQYF
many | . | TRBJ2-7 | TRBV20-1 | TGCAGTGCTAGTTCTGAGAGCCGGGGAGCCTACGAGCAGTACTTC | CSASSESRGAYEQYF
few | TRBD2 | TRBJ2-1 | TRBV28 | TGTGCCAGCAGTTCGGGGGGACTAGCCTACAATGAGCAGTTCTTC | CASSSGGLAYNEQFF
. | . | TRBJ1-2 | TRBV4-2 | TGTGCCAGCAGCCAAGAAATTGGGGATGGCTACACCTTC | CASSQEIGDGYTF
few | . | TRBJ2-2 | TRBV29-1 | TGCAGCGTTGAATGGTTTACAGGGCGCACCGGGGAGCTGTTTTTT | CSVEWFTGRTGELFF
many | . | TRBJ2-5 | TRBV29-1 | TGCAGCTCGAGGGTGGGGCGAGAGACCCAGTACTTC | CSSRVGRETQYF
few | TRBD2 | TRBJ2-5 | TRBV4-3 | TGCGCCAGCAGCCAATTAGTTAGCGGGGGGGCGTCTGGGGAGACCCAGTACTTC | CASSQLVSGGASGETQYF
. | . | TRBJ1-2 | TRBV12-3/TRBV12-4 | TGTGCCAGCTGGGAAACAGGGATCGTCTATGGCTACACCTTC | CASWETGIVYGYTF
. | TRBD2 | TRBJ2-1 | TRBV27 | TGTGCCAGCAGTTTAAGGACTAGCGGGGGGCCAAATGAGCAGTTCTTC | CASSLRTSGGPNEQFF
. | . | TRBJ1-4 | TRBV20-1 | TGCAGTGCTAGCAGGGAGAGACTGTTTTTT | CSASRERLFF
. | . | TRBJ2-5 | TRBV11-2 | TGTGCCAGCAGCTGGGGGAATTACCAAGAGACCCAGTACTTC | CASSWGNYQETQYF
. | . | TRBJ2-7 | TRBV14 | TGTGCAGCGAGGGTGAGGGGCATGAACTACGAGCAGTACTTC | CAARVRGMNYEQYF
. | . | TRBJ2-1 | TRBV9 | TGTGCCAGCAGCGTAGCTGCACAGTTCTCCTACAATGAGCAGTTCTTC | CASSVAAQFSYNEQFF
. | TRBD2 | TRBJ2-7 | TRBV19 | TGTGCCAGTAGTACGCGTCGGGGGGTTTCCTACGAGCAGTACTTC | CASSTRRGVSYEQYF
. | TRBD2 | TRBJ2-3 | TRBV24-1 | TGTGCCACCAGTGATGTTAGGCTAGCGGAATCGGATACGCAGTATTTT | CATSDVRLAESDTQYF
. | . | TRBJ2-7 | TRBV5-1 | TGCGCCAGCAGCTCACAGGGTTCCGGGTCCTGCGAGCAGTACTTC | CASSSQGSGSCEQYF
few | TRBD2 | TRBJ2-7 | TRBV28 | TGTGCCAGCAGTTTATTGTTAGCGGGGAGCGAGCAGTACTTC | CASSLLLAGSEQYF
. | . | TRBJ2-7 | TRBV12-3/TRBV12-4 | TGTGCCAGCAGTTTGGGACACCTCCCTAACGAGCAGTACTTC | CASSLGHLPNEQYF